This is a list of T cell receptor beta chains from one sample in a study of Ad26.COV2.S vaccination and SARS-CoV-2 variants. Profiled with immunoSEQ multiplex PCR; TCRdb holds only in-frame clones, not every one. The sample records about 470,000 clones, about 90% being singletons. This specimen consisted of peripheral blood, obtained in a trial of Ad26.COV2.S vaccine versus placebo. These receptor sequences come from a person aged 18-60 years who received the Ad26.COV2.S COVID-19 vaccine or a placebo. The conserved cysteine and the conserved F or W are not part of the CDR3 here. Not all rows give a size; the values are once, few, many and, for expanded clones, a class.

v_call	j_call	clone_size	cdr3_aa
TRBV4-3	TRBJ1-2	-	ASSQDRVGRGNYGYT
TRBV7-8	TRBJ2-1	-	ASSLDPEQF
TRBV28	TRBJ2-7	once	ASRASFLHEQY
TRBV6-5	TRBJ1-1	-	ASGRTGDVFEAF
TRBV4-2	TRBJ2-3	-	ASSQKQASGSPNTDTQY
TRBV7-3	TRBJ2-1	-	ASSLFSRDNEQF
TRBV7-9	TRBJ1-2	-	ASSLGTAYGYT
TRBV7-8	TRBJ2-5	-	ASSPRGEKQETQY
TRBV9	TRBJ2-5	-	ASSVGLAAAGETQY
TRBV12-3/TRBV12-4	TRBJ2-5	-	ASQWSGETQY
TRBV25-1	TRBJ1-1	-	ARSGGGNTEAF
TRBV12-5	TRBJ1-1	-	ASGRGNTEAF
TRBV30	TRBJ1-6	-	AWTLRGVSPLH
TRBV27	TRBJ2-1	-	ASSPGQGHNEQF
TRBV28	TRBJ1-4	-	ASTPHGRGEKLF
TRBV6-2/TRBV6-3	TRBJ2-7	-	ASSSGTGGYEQY
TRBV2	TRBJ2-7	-	ASRERGGTYEQY
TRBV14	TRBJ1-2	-	ASSPLEGAGYT
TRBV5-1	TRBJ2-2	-	ASSDRSNTGELF
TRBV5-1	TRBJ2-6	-	ASSAGGAGANVLT
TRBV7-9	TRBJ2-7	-	ASSRPGQGIREQY
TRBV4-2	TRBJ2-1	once	ASSQDPPRAGVRNEQF
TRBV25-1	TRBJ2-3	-	ASSPQGTDTQY
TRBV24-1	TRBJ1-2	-	ATSDGAMGDGYT
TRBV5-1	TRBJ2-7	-	ASRGGQGLYEQY
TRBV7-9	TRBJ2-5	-	ASSFKPRETQY
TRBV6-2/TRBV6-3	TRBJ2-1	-	ASSSPTAASHRNNEQF
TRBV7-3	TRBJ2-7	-	ARGGTSGRTHSYEQY
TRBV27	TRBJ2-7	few	ASSLTQGAYEQY
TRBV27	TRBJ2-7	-	ASSLGSDSYEQY
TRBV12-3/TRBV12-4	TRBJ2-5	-	AIQTRGTQY
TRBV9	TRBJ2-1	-	ASSPRLHNEQF
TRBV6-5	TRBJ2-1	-	ASSRSGRNEQF
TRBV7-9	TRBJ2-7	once	ASRDRNYEQY
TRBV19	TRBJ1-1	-	ASRKIQGNTEAF
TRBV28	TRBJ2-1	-	ASSVPGLAGGRNEQF
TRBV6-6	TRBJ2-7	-	ASSPGQVYEQY
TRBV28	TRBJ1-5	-	ASTQKEETVLNSNQPQH
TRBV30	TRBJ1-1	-	AWGPPVTGSTEAF
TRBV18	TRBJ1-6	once	ASSVPNSPLH
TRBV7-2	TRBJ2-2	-	ASSQGLAPTGELF
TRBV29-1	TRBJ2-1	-	SVELRGLAYNEQF
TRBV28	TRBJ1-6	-	ASTDPRARDSPLH
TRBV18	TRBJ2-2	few	ASSLTFTGELF
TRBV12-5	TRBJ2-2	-	ASGRDRGELF
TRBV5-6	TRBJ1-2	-	ASKPGTGRYGYT
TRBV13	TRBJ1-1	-	ASSVRRTGLDEAF
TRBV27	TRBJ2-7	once	ASRPPGQGGYEQY
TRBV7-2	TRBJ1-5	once	ASSLFVSNQPQH
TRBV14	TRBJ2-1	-	ASSQDEVQEQF
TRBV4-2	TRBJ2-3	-	ASSQERTSGRNTQY
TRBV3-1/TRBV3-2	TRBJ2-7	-	ASSQGAKSFHEQY
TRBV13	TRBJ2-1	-	ASSSLAGAYNEQF
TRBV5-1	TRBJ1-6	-	ASSLATSSYNSPLH
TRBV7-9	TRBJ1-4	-	ASTYSAGNEKLF
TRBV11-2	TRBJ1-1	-	ASSSGENDEAF
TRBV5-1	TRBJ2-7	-	ASRNDRRGAYEQY